This T cell receptor beta chain was documented in a study of molecular identifiers for immune sequencing clone quantification. Sorted naive CD8 T cells, 20,000 to 1,000,000, were sequenced from 10%, 30% or 50% RNA. As regards this clonotype: This clone may be a read error of a much larger clone one base away.

TCRdb re-derived calls from the PCR reads in MiXCR, one entry per CDR3 protein. The sample shows nearly 55,000 distinct CDR3 sequences, roughly a third of them seen only once. Sequenced input: naive CD8+ T cells from blood, with Jurkat cell RNA spiked in. Subset specified: FACS-sorted CD8+CD4-CCR7+CD45RA+ naive T cells. This sequence originates from a human donor in good health. Some libraries in this study had Jurkat cell RNA spiked in.

The CDR3 DNA reads TGTGCCAGCAGTTCCATCCACACCACGACAGGGAGCGCGCAGTACTTC. This gives the protein CASSSIHTTTGSAQYF. V gene TRBV28 combines with J gene TRBJ2-7, with TRBD1 matching 7 bases. The J segment lost 9 bases and the V segment lost 4 bases, leaving 18 bases of the junction unmatched. In germline, CDR1 is MDHEN, CDR2 SYDVKM. The CDR3 totals 16 residues.